Listed here are 19 T cell receptor beta chains from one sample, sequenced in a study of glioma-infiltrating T cells. TCR alpha and beta CDR3 regions were amplified from RNA using iRepertoire nested multiplex PCR. TCRdb processed the multiplex PCR reads anew with MiXCR; each CDR3 protein has one entry. The sample has 160,000 or so distinct CDR3 sequences, about 40% seen once. The sample consisted of glioma tissue, nonneoplastic brain tissue, or PBMCs (not recorded which). Receptors originate from a human donor with low-grade glioma or glioblastoma, undergoing nonglioma brain surgery, or in good health (not recorded which).

Of note for this clonotype: A much larger clone lies a single base off, so this may be a read error. V usage is TRBV28 and J usage is TRBJ2-3; a weak D match, TRBD1 (6 bases). From germline, CDR1 is MDHEN and CDR2 SYDVKM. CDR3 length: 17 residues. CDR3 sequence (DNA): TGTGGCAGCAGTCCCAACAGGGTGGGGTTGACCACAGATACGCAGTATTTT. Translated, it gives CGSSPNRVGLTTDTQYF.

This clonotype was detected a few times. The chain couples TRBV2 to TRBJ1-3, with TRBD1 matching 8 bases. This CDR3 spans 18 amino acids. Germline V gene data show CDR1 as SNHLY and CDR2 as FYNNEI. The V gene end was trimmed by 3 bases and the J gene end by 0 bases; junction bases not matched to a gene: 10. The CDR3 region has the DNA TGTGCCAGCAGTGAGAACGGGACAGGTCCAGACTCTGGAAACACCATATATTTT. This gives the protein CASSENGTGPDSGNTIYF.

This clonotype was seen just once. This may be a read error: a much more frequent sequence differs by one nucleotide. This sequence joins TRBV2 and TRBJ2-7; no reliable D call. The CDR3 loop spans 13 amino acids. V shed 0 bases and J shed 3 bases, with 6 bases lying between them. CDR1 SNHLY and CDR2 FYNNEI come from the germline V gene. Here the CDR3 DNA reads TGTGCCAGCAGTGAAGCAAGGGTCTACGAGCAGTACTTC. Its protein product is CASSEARVYEQYF.

This clonotype has a count of ten or more. The chain carries TRBV20-1 and TRBJ2-7, with a possible D match to TRBD2 (6 bases). V was clipped by 2 bases and J by 6 bases, with 17 bases between them. Germline CDR1 DFQATT, CDR2 SNEGSKA (reference sequence). This CDR3 spans 14 amino acids. Written as DNA, the CDR3 is TGCAGTGCTAGAAGTAGCGGAGGTTTAGGCGAGCAGTACTTC. As protein: CSARSSGGLGEQYF.

The V gene is TRBV2, the J gene TRBJ2-7; 9 bases are shared with TRBD2. V trimming: 1 base; J trimming: 3 bases; junction bases outside the gene matches: 4. CDR3 length equals 15 residues. The germline V gene encodes CDR1 SNHLY and CDR2 FYNNEI. DNA for the CDR3: TGTGCCAGCAGTGAAGAAGCGGGAGGAGGCTACGAGCAGTACTTC. Protein product: CASSEEAGGGYEQYF.

On this clonotype itself: The junction departs from germline at one end; a sequencing error may be responsible. The chain joins TRBV5-1 to TRBJ2-1; TRBD2 matches 8 bases. This CDR3 region has 14 residues. Germline loops: CDR1 SGHRS, CDR2 YFSETQ. The CDR3 is CSSTLGGELNEQFF. The CDR3 nucleotides are TGCTCCAGCACCCTCGGGGGGGAACTCAATGAGCAGTTCTTC.

The rearrangement joins TRBV29-1 to TRBJ1-5; D unclear. The CDR3 runs 12 residues. Germline CDR1 reads SQVTM; CDR2 reads ANQGSEA. Trimming pared 4 bases from V and 2 bases from J, leaving 6 bases between. The CDR3 coding sequence is TGCAGCGTTGTAGCCGGCAATCAGCCCCAGCATTTT. This translates into CSVVAGNQPQHF.

This clonotype was detected ten times or more. The V gene is TRBV28, the J gene TRBJ1-1; D unresolved. Trimming left V 7 bases short and J 0 bases short, with 9 bases between. From germline, CDR1 is MDHEN and CDR2 SYDVKM. There are 13 residues in the CDR3. The CDR3 loop reads CASNVEMNTEAFF. The CDR3 coding sequence is TGTGCCAGCAATGTGGAAATGAACACTGAAGCTTTCTTT.

Concerning this clonotype itself: This sequence may be a read error, since a much larger clone differs from it by one base. The chain combines TRBV28 with TRBJ1-6; a weak D match, TRBD1 (6 bases). The CDR3 covers 17 residues. The germline CDR1 and CDR2 sequences are MDHEN and SYDVKM. The CDR3 region is CASSLASTGTYNSTLHF. The CDR3 DNA reads as TGTGCCAGCAGTTTAGCTTCGACAGGAACCTATAATTCAACCCTCCACTTT.

Worth noting for this clonotype: This could be a read error, since a much larger clone is one nucleotide away. V and J are TRBV7-2 and TRBJ2-7; the D is unclear. The germline V gene encodes CDR1 SGHTA and CDR2 FQGNSA. The V and J ends lost 1 base and 4 bases respectively, with 11 bases between them. CDR3 length: 14 residues. The CDR3 is CASSLGWGNYEQYF. The CDR3 nucleotides are TGTGCCAGCAGCTTAGGATGGGGAAATTACGAGCAGTACTTC.

V gene TRBV5-1 combines with J gene TRBJ2-3; TRBD2 agrees at 13 bases. The germline gives CDR1 SGHRS, CDR2 YFSETQ. The V gene end was trimmed by 4 bases and the J gene end by 7 bases; junction bases not matched to a gene: 15. The CDR3 is 18 amino acids. The CDR3: CASSELAGGPGAIYTQYF. CDR3 nucleotides: TGCGCCAGCAGCGAACTAGCGGGAGGGCCGGGAGCTATATATACGCAGTATTTT.

The table lists this clonotype with many counts. V and J are TRBV20-1 and TRBJ1-5; the D is unclear. The germline CDR1 and CDR2 sequences are DFQATT and SNEGSKA (reference sequence). The V gene lost 3 bases and the J gene lost 1 base, with 13 bases spanning the gap. The CDR3 has 15 amino acids. The CDR3 loop is CSARTSLRSNQPQHF. The DNA of the CDR3 is TGCAGTGCTAGGACTTCTCTCCGGAGCAATCAGCCCCAGCATTTT.

Of note for this clonotype: A read error is possible here, since a much larger clone lies one base away. The chain carries TRBV27 and TRBJ2-1; the D call may be TRBD1 or TRBD2 (6 bases each). Germline assignment: CDR1 MNHEY and CDR2 SMNVEV (reference sequence). The CDR3 runs to 16 residues. V dropped 8 bases and J dropped 3 bases, with 20 bases sitting between them. The CDR3 protein is CASRLGGVSGYNEQFF. CDR3 coding DNA: TGTGCCAGCCGACTAGGGGGAGTATCGGGCTACAATGAGCAGTTCTTC.

At least ten counts were recorded for this clonotype. The chain is built from TRBV20-1 and TRBJ2-7; 11 nucleotides line up with TRBD2. V shed 5 bases and J 3 bases; nucleotides not matched to a gene: 6. Germline V gives CDR1 DFQATT, CDR2 SNEGSKA (reference sequence). The CDR3 runs 14 residues. The CDR3 sequence: CSAPLAGGDYEQYF. Here the CDR3 DNA reads TGCAGTGCTCCTCTAGCGGGAGGTGACTACGAGCAGTACTTC.

The rearrangement uses TRBV19 and TRBJ1-1; a weak D match, TRBD1 (5 bases). The CDR3 spans 14 residues. With 1 base removed from V and 8 bases from J, the gap between germline ends came to 14 bases. Germline values: CDR1 LNHDA, CDR2 SQIVND (reference sequence). The CDR3 protein is CASSIGSQGAEAFF. Here the CDR3 DNA reads TGTGCCAGTAGTATAGGGAGCCAGGGTGCCGAAGCTTTCTTT.

On this clonotype itself: This may come from a read error, since a much larger clone is one base off. This chain joins TRBV25-1 and TRBJ2-7; possibly TRBD2 for D (6 bases). V lost 7 bases and J 3 bases, leaving 13 bases between the germline ends. The CDR3 contains 13 residues. Germline CDR1 and CDR2: MGHDK and SYGVNS. The CDR3 loop is CASKASVYYEQYF. In DNA, the CDR3 is TGTGCCAGCAAGGCTAGCGTTTACTACGAGCAGTACTTC.

Of note for this clonotype: A read error is possible here, since a much larger clone lies one base away. The chain is built from TRBV28 and TRBJ2-3; maybe TRBD1 (5 bases). CDR3 length equals 14 residues. CDR1 and CDR2 (germline): MDHEN, SYDVKM. This CDR3 reads CASGARADTDTRYF. The CDR3 nucleotides are TGTGCCAGCGGGGCTCGGGCCGACACAGATACGCGGTATTTT.

This clonotype showed up many times. The chain uses TRBV19 and TRBJ1-5; D is ambiguous. The V gene lost 3 bases and the J gene lost 7 bases, with 10 bases spanning the gap. Germline CDR1 is LNHDA and CDR2 is SQIVND (reference sequence). The CDR3 consists of 13 residues. The CDR3 region is CASSIMSVQPQHF. The CDR3 coding sequence is TGTGCCAGTAGTATTATGTCTGTACAGCCCCAGCATTTT.

Ten or more counts support this clonotype. The J gene is TRBJ2-1, the V gene TRBV28; D not resolved. The CDR3 consists of 12 residues. V was trimmed by 2 bases and J by 3 bases, leaving 2 bases between them. CDR1 is MDHEN, CDR2 SYDVKM, per germline. The CDR3 here is CASSLIYNEQFF. CDR3 nucleotide sequence: TGTGCCAGCAGTTTAATCTACAATGAGCAGTTCTTC.